Described below is a single T cell receptor (beta chain) sequence and its context. Its antigen remains unidentified. This CDR3 region has 14 residues. Germline V gene data show CDR1 as MGHRA and CDR2 as YSYEKL. J was trimmed by 5 bases and V by 5 bases; bases with no gene match: 7. This sample was included in a study of post-analysis software for immune sequencing data. TCR beta cDNA libraries included unique molecular identifiers. TCRdb recomputed calls from the PCR reads with MiXCR, one row per CDR3 protein. The data contain more than 450,000 distinct CDR3 sequences, 44% of them singletons. Study results and caveats: The five TRBV segments detected at higher frequency in patients than in controls included TRBV5-6, TRBV5-1 and TRBV20-1.

The clonotype comes from a girl aged 10-17 years with multiple sclerosis. The sample consisted of blood. The chain links TRBV4-1 to TRBJ2-7, with TRBD1 matching over 9 bases. CDR3 nucleotides: TGCGCCAGCAGCATCCGGGACAGGGACGACGAGCAGTACTTC. It encodes CASSIRDRDDEQYF.